The sequence of this T cell receptor beta chain was determined in a study of CD8 T cells in ankylosing spondylitis. This clonotype was picked up a small number of times. TCRdb reprocessed the 5' RACE reads with MiXCR, giving one entry per CDR3 protein. The profile shows about 260,000 distinct CDR3 sequences, 20% to 30% of them singletons. Trimming pared 5 bases from V and 0 bases from J, leaving 16 bases between. The CDR3 runs to 15 residues. Germline V gene lookup returns CDR1 DFQATT and CDR2 SNEGSKA (reference sequence). The rearrangement links TRBV20-1 to TRBJ1-1; no firm D call. Input material: blood, either unsorted or a sorted T cell fraction (not recorded which). The sequence derives from a male donor with ankylosing spondylitis or in good health (not recorded which). DNA for the CDR3: TGCAGTGCTGGTCGGGCCGGCGGATTGAACACTGAAGCTTTCTTT. Translating it yields CSAGRAGGLNTEAFF.